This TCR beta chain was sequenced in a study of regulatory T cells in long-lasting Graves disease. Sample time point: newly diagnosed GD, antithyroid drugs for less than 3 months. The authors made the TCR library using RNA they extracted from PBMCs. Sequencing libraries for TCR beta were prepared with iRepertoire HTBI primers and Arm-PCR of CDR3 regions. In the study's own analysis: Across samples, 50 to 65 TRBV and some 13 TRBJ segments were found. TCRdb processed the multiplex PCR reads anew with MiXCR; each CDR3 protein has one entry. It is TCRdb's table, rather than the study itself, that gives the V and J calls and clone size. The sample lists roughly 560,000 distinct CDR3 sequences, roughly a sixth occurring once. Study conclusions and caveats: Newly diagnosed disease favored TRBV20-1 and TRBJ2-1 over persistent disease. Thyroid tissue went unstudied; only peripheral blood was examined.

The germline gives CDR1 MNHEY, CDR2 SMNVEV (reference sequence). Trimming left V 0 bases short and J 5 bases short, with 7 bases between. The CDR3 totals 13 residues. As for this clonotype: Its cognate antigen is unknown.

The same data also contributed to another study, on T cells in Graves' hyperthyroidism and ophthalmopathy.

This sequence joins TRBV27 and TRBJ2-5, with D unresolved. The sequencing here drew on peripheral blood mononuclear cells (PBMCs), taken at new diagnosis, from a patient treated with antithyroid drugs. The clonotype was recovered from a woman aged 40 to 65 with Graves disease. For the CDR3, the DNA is TGTGCCAGCAGTTTATCTCCATATGAGACCCAGTACTTC. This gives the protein CASSLSPYETQYF.